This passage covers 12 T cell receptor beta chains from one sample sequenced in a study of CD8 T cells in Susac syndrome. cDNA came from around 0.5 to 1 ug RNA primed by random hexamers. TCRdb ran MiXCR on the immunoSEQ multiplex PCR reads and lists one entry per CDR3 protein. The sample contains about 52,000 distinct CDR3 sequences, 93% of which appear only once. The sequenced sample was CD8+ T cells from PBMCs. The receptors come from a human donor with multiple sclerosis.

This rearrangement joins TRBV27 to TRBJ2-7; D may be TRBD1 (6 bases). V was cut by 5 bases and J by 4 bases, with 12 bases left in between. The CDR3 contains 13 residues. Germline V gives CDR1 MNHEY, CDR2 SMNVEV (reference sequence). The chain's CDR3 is CASSMGTTYEQYF. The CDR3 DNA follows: TGTGCCAGCAGTATGGGGACAACTTACGAGCAGTACTTC.

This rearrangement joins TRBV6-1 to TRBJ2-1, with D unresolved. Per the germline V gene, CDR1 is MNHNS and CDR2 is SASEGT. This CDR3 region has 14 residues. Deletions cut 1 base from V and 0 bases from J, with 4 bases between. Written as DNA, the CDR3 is TGTGCCAGCAGTGAAGGAAGCTCCTACAATGAGCAGTTCTTC. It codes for CASSEGSSYNEQFF.

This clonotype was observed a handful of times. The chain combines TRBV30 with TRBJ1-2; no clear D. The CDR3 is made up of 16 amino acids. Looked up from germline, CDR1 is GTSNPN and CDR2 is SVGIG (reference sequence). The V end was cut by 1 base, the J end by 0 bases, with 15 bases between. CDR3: CAWSALGFYTNYGYTF. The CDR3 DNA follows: TGTGCCTGGAGTGCCCTCGGGTTCTACACTAACTATGGCTACACCTTC.

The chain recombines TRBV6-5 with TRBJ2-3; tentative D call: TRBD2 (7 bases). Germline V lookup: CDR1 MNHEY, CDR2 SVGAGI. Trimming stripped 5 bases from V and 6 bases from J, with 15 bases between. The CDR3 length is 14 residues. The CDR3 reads CASSLGGEGDTQYF. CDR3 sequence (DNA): TGTGCCAGCAGTCTAGGGGGGGAAGGGGATACGCAGTATTTT.

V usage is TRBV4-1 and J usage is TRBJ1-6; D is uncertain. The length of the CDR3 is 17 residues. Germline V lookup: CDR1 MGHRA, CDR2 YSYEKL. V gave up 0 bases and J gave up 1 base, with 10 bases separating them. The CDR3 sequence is CASSQDPPVSYNSPLHF. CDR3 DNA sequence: TGCGCCAGCAGCCAAGACCCCCCCGTATCCTATAATTCACCCCTCCACTTT.

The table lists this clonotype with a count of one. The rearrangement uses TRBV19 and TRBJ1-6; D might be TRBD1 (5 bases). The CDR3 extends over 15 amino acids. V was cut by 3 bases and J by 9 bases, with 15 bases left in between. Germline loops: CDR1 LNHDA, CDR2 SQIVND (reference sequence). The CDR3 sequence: CASSMGGGPGSPLHF. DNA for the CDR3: TGTGCCAGTAGTATGGGCGGGGGTCCAGGTTCACCCCTCCACTTT.

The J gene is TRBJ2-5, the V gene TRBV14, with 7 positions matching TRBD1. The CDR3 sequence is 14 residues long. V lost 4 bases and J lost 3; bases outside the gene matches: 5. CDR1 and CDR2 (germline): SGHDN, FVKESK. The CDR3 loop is CASSPWDSEETQYF. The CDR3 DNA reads TGTGCCAGCAGCCCTTGGGACAGCGAAGAGACCCAGTACTTC. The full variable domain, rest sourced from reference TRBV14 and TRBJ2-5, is EAGVTQFPSHSVIEKGQTVTLRCDPISGHDNLYWYRRVMGKEIKFLLHFVKESKQDESGMPNNRFLAERTGGTYSTLKVQPAELEDSGVYFCASSPWDSEETQYFGPGTRLLVL.

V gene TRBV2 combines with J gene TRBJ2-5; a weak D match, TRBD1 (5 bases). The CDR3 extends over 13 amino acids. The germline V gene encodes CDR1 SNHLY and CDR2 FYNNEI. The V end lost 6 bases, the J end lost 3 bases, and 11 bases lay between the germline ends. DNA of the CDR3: TGTGCCAGCAGATATGGCAGGGAAGAGACCCAGTACTTC. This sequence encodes CASRYGREETQYF. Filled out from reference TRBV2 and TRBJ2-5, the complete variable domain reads EPEVTQTPSHQVTQMGQEVILRCVPISNHLYFYWYRQILGQKVEFLVSFYNNEISEKSEIFDDQFSVERPDGSNFTLKIRSTKLEDSAMYFCASRYGREETQYFGPGTRLLVL.

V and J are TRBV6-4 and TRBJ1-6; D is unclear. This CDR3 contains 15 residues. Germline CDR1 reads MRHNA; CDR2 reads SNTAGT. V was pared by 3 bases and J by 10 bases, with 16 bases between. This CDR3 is CASSEDDGPGSPLHF. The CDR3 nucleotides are TGTGCCAGCAGTGAAGATGATGGACCGGGATCACCCCTCCACTTT.

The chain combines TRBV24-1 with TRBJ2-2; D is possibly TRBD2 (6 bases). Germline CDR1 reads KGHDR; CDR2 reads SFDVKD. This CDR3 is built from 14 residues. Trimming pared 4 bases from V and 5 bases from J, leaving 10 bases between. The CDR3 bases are TGTGCCACCAGTGACGGACGGGAGACCGGGGAGCTGTTTTTT. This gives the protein CATSDGRETGELFF.

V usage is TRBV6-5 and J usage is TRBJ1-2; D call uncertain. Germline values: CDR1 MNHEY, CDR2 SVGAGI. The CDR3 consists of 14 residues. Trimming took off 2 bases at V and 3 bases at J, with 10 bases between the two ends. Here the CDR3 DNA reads TGTGCCAGCAGTTACAGGCCCGAATACTATGGCTACACCTTC. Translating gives CASSYRPEYYGYTF.

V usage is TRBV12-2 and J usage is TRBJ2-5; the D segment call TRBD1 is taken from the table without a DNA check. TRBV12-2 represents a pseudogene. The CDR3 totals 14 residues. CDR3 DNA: TGTGCAAGTCGCCCCCCCGGGTCGCGAGAGACCCAGTACTTC. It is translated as CASRPPGSRETQYF.